This TCR beta chain is drawn from a study of cytomegalovirus exposure and HLA in healthy donors. Researchers ran the PCR with 60 Vbeta and 13 Jbeta primers. Sequenced by immunoSEQ multiplex PCR; TCRdb stores in-frame clones only, minus some. The table lists approximately 70,000 clones, 55% to 75% of them singletons. Trimming cost V 5 bases and J 2 bases, with 19 bases left between them. Germline V gene sequence: CDR1 LNHDA, CDR2 SQIVND (reference sequence). CDR3 length equals 18 residues. The rearrangement joins TRBV19 to TRBJ1-6; no clear D. The TCR was taken from a woman in her 40s in good health and CMV-seropositive. The sequencing input was PBMCs. CDR3 nucleotides: TGTGCCAGTAGTGGACGGGGAGGCCTTGGGGCCTATAATTCACCCCTCCACTTT. This codes for CASSGRGGLGAYNSPLHF.